Here is one TCR beta chain with its context. As yet, its antigen is unknown. The data were produced by immunoSEQ multiplex PCR, yet TCRdb's version contains in-frame clones alone and is incomplete. Of roughly 110,000 clones detected, under 95% appear once; the ten largest clones hold less than 25%. These data belong to a study of T cell responses to AZD1222 COVID-19 vaccine. Looking at the study overall: Analysis merged second doses at about 4 or about 12 weeks.

The CDR3 covers 16 residues. Germline V lookup: CDR1 MNHNY, CDR2 SVGAGI (reference sequence). Trimming took 6 bases from V and 5 from J; bases not matched to a gene: 14. Broader study findings: At baseline, just 6 or 7 AZD1222 recipients tested seropositive. Mostly white British, mostly female donors; authors suggested clonal diversity may be underestimated.

This material consisted of peripheral blood, taken on day 0 of AZD1222 vaccination. The sequence came from an adult in good health. The chain employs TRBV6-6 and TRBJ2-7, with 9 positions matching TRBD1. DNA of the CDR3: TGTGCCAGCAGCCCGACCGGGGGGACAGGGATGAACGAGCAGTACTTC. This encodes CASSPTGGTGMNEQYF.